These 25 T cell receptor beta chains share one sample of origin, sequenced in a study of blood T cells in healthy people across ages. A sample-barcoded 5' primer and a J-beta primer mix were used in a second PCR of roughly 6 to 11 cycles. TCRdb re-called the 5' RACE reads with MiXCR, one entry per CDR3 protein. The data contain more than 800,000 distinct CDR3 sequences, under 55% of them singletons. Specimen: blood. The receptors come from a woman in her sixties in good health.

The J gene is TRBJ2-1, the V gene TRBV3-1; D not resolved. The CDR3 contains 16 residues. Trimming took 4 bases from V and 6 from J, leaving 19 bases between them. The germline V gene has CDR1 LGHDT and CDR2 YNNKEL (reference sequence). In nucleotides, the CDR3 is TGTGCCAGCAGCCGCCGAGGTAGGTCATTGTCCAATGAGCAGTTCTTC. Translated, it gives CASSRRGRSLSNEQFF.

The V gene is TRBV4-2, the J gene TRBJ2-7, with TRBD2 identical over 16 bases. The length of the CDR3 is 18 residues. The junction had 10 bases not matched to a gene; V was cut back by 2 bases and J by 6 bases. Germline CDR1 reads LGHNA; CDR2 reads YNFKEQ. This CDR3 reads CASSQYTGTSGRASEQYF. In nucleotides, the CDR3 is TGTGCCAGCAGCCAATACACCGGGACTAGCGGGAGGGCCTCCGAGCAGTACTTC.

This clonotype occurred many times. The CDR3 nucleotides are TGCAGCGTTGATATCCCACCAGATACGCAGTATTTT. Protein product: CSVDIPPDTQYF. The chain employs TRBV29-1 and TRBJ2-3; D uncertain. The length of the CDR3 is 12 residues. Trimming removed 3 bases at V and 4 bases at J, with 8 bases between. The germline V gene encodes CDR1 SQVTM and CDR2 ANQGSEA.

The rearrangement joins TRBV29-1 to TRBJ2-5; 8 bases are a match to TRBD2. The DNA end favors TRBJ2-7, so the J call may be wrong. Germline-derived CDR1 and CDR2 are SQVTM and ANQGSEA. The CDR3 sequence is 15 residues long. This chain's CDR3 is CSVGPRSGGAYEQYF. The CDR3 bases are TGCAGCGTTGGGCCTAGGAGCGGGGGAGCCTACGAGCAGTACTTC.

The chain has TRBV5-1 and TRBJ2-5, with D perhaps TRBD2 (5 bases). With 5 bases removed from V and 3 bases from J, the gap between germline ends came to 8 bases. This CDR3 is 12 amino acids long. Per the germline V gene, CDR1 is SGHRS and CDR2 is YFSETQ. The CDR3: CASRIGEETQYF. The CDR3 nucleotides are TGCGCCAGCAGGATCGGGGAAGAGACCCAGTACTTC.

The genes are TRBV7-9 and TRBJ2-4; TRBD1 is a possible D gene (6 bases). From germline, CDR1 is SEHNR and CDR2 FQNEAQ (reference sequence). The V end was cut by 5 bases, the J end by 3 bases, with 14 bases between. The CDR3 covers 15 residues. CDR3 sequence: CASSPSRGGKNIQYF. The CDR3 DNA follows: TGTGCCAGCAGCCCGAGCAGGGGTGGCAAAAACATTCAGTACTTC.

The J gene is TRBJ2-7, the V gene TRBV20-1; no clear D gene. V was pared by 4 bases and J by 0 bases, with 10 bases between. CDR1 and CDR2 (germline): DFQATT, SNEGSKA (reference sequence). This CDR3 contains 13 residues. As DNA, the CDR3 is TGCAGTGCTACGGAGCTTAGCTCCTACGAGCAGTACTTC. Amino acids: CSATELSSYEQYF.

The V call is TRBV5-1, the J call TRBJ2-7; perhaps TRBD1 as D (6 bases). The CDR3 has 16 amino acids. Trimming removed 2 bases at V and 7 bases at J, with 22 bases between. The germline V gene encodes CDR1 SGHRS and CDR2 YFSETQ. CDR3 bases: TGCGCCAGCAGCTTAGGGAGAGACAGGTCCATAGGGGAGCAGTACTTC. Its translation is CASSLGRDRSIGEQYF.

Only a few counts were recorded for this clonotype. The V call is TRBV5-1, the J call TRBJ2-1; 11 bases fit TRBD2. CDR1 and CDR2 (germline): SGHRS, YFSETQ. J gave up 8 bases and V 0 bases, and 7 bases lay outside the gene matches. CDR3 length: 16 residues. The CDR3 sequence is CASSLDSGRAGHEQFF. The DNA of the CDR3 is TGCGCCAGCAGCTTGGATAGCGGGAGGGCCGGCCATGAGCAGTTCTTC.

This sequence joins TRBV4-1 and TRBJ1-2; TRBD1 agrees at 9 bases. The V and J ends lost 4 bases and 8 bases, in that order; junction bases with no gene match: 8. The CDR3 totals 14 residues. The V gene's germline CDR1 is MGHRA and CDR2 YSYEKL. The CDR3 sequence is CASSLNGQGSGYTF. The CDR3 region has the DNA TGCGCCAGCAGCCTGAATGGACAGGGGAGCGGCTACACCTTC.

This clonotype was found a few times. The chain combines TRBV7-3 with TRBJ2-5, with a tentative D call TRBD2 (5 bases). Germline values: CDR1 SGHTA, CDR2 FQGTGA. Between the trimmed V and J ends, which lost 0 bases and 1 base, there was a span of 18 bases. The length of the CDR3 is 18 residues. The CDR3 loop is CASSLTGARLGAQETQYF. In nucleotides, the CDR3 is TGTGCCAGCAGCTTAACGGGAGCCAGGCTTGGCGCCCAAGAGACCCAGTACTTC.

Only a few counts were recorded for this clonotype. This chain joins TRBV7-2 and TRBJ2-1; D uncertain. Trimming left V 3 bases short and J 3 bases short, with 9 bases between. CDR3 length equals 14 residues. The germline V gene encodes CDR1 SGHTA and CDR2 FQGNSA. CDR3: CASSFDANYNEQFF. The CDR3 DNA is TGTGCCAGCAGCTTTGATGCTAACTACAATGAGCAGTTCTTC.

The rearrangement uses TRBV20-1 and TRBJ2-1, with 8 bases matching TRBD2. The germline CDR1 and CDR2 sequences are DFQATT and SNEGSKA (reference sequence). CDR3 length equals 14 residues. J was trimmed by 5 bases and V by 5 bases; bases with no gene match: 8. CDR3 nucleotides: TGCAGTGCTTTAGCGGGGTCCCCCAACAATGAGCAGTTCTTC. This gives the protein CSALAGSPNNEQFF.

The chain has TRBV7-8 and TRBJ2-1; 7 nucleotides align to TRBD2. CDR1 and CDR2 (germline): SGHVS, FQNEAQ. After removal of 2 bases from V and 3 bases from J, the junction contained 13 bases not matched to a gene. There are 18 residues in the CDR3. The CDR3 coding sequence is TGTGCCAGCAGCTTATTTTTCACGGGAGGAAAACTCTACAATGAGCAGTTCTTC. It codes for CASSLFFTGGKLYNEQFF.

The CDR3 nucleotides read TGTGCCAGCAGTGAAGCGCCTAGCGGGAGCTCGGTGCGGTTCTTC. Protein sequence: CASSEAPSGSSVRFF. V is TRBV6-1 and J is TRBJ2-1; TRBD2 aligns across 10 bases. Germline CDR1 reads MNHNS; CDR2 reads SASEGT. J gave up 15 bases and V 0 bases, and 11 bases lay outside the gene matches. The CDR3 has 15 residues.

The CDR3 DNA follows: TGTGCCAGCAGCCCACTAATGGAGTCCTATGGCTACACCTTC. It is translated as CASSPLMESYGYTF. The chain links TRBV9 to TRBJ1-2; no firm D call. Trimming shortened V by 4 bases and J by 4 bases, and 14 bases separated the two germline ends. From germline, CDR1 is SGDLS and CDR2 YYNGEE. The CDR3 is 14 amino acids.

V and J are TRBV5-1 and TRBJ2-7; the match to TRBD1 covers 8 bases. The CDR3 sequence is 15 residues long. With 0 bases clipped from V and 3 bases from J, the junction kept 5 bases outside the gene matches. Germline assignment: CDR1 SGHRS and CDR2 YFSETQ. The DNA of the CDR3 is TGCGCCAGCAGCTTGGTTCGACAGGGGAACTACGAGCAGTACTTC. The encoded protein is CASSLVRQGNYEQYF.

The chain employs TRBV10-3 and TRBJ1-2; tentative D call: TRBD1 (5 bases). The CDR3 runs to 15 residues. V was clipped by 3 bases and J by 6 bases, with 17 bases between them. CDR1 is ENHRY, CDR2 SYGVKD, per germline. The DNA for the CDR3 is TGTGCCATCAGTGAATCGGGACGCAATGCAGATGGCTACACCTTC. It encodes CAISESGRNADGYTF.

This clonotype was counted between two and nine times. The genes are TRBV7-9 and TRBJ2-1, with 8 nucleotides matching TRBD2. This CDR3 comprises 15 residues. Germline-derived CDR1 and CDR2 are SEHNR and FQNEAQ (reference sequence). The V gene end was trimmed by 1 base and the J gene end by 8 bases; junction bases not matched to a gene: 7. This CDR3 is CASSLVGSGIDEQFF. CDR3 coding DNA: TGTGCCAGCAGCTTAGTCGGTAGCGGGATAGATGAGCAGTTCTTC.

This clonotype has just a few counts. The V call is TRBV29-1, the J call TRBJ1-2; 9 nucleotides line up with TRBD1. Germline V lookup: CDR1 SQVTM, CDR2 ANQGSEA. The CDR3 length is 14 residues. The ends lost 5 bases at V and 6 bases at J; junction bases unmatched: 10. CDR3 sequence reads: CSVSAAGQGNGYTF. The CDR3 DNA is TGCAGCGTTAGTGCAGCGGGACAGGGAAATGGCTACACCTTC.

This clonotype was found a few times. V is TRBV5-5 and J is TRBJ2-7, with D perhaps matching TRBD1 (6 bases). V lost 7 bases, J lost 3 bases, and 11 bases lay in between. Looked up from germline, CDR1 is SGHKS and CDR2 is YYEKEE (reference sequence). The CDR3 is made up of 12 amino acids. The CDR3 here is CASGGQNYEQYF. CDR3 nucleotides: TGTGCCAGCGGGGGCCAGAACTACGAGCAGTACTTC.

This chain joins TRBV28 and TRBJ1-1; D is ambiguous. V was trimmed by 7 bases and J by 4 bases, leaving 10 bases between them. Germline CDR1 is MDHEN and CDR2 is SYDVKM. There are 12 residues in the CDR3. The CDR3 protein is CASTSGITEAFF. Written as DNA, the CDR3 is TGTGCCAGCACGTCCGGGATCACTGAAGCTTTCTTT.

In its sample, this clonotype was seen a few times. The rearrangement joins TRBV20-1 to TRBJ1-2; TRBD1 matches at 11 bases. The trim removed 7 bases at V and 4 bases at J, leaving 5 bases unmatched. The length of the CDR3 is 13 residues. Germline V gene lookup returns CDR1 DFQATT and CDR2 SNEGSKA (reference sequence). For the CDR3, the DNA is TGCAGTGTGTCCGGGACAGGGGGCTATGGCTACACCTTC. Protein sequence: CSVSGTGGYGYTF.

Concerning this clonotype: This CDR3 fails to terminate in the conserved phenylalanine or tryptophan, so it likely reflects a read error. The V and J genes are TRBV12-3 or TRBV12-4 and TRBJ1-1; D is unresolved. The CDR3 totals 11 residues. V lost 0 bases and J lost 7, with 3 bases in between. For the CDR3, the DNA is TGTGCCAGCAGTTTAGCTATTGAAGCTTTCTTG. It yields the protein CASSLAIEAFL.

This clonotype has ten or more counts. V and J are TRBV20-1 and TRBJ2-7; unclear D gene. V was shortened by 1 base and J by 0 bases, with 13 bases between the two germline ends. CDR1 is DFQATT and CDR2 is SNEGSKA in the germline V gene (reference sequence). The CDR3 is made up of 15 amino acids. The CDR3 nucleotides are TGCAGTGCTAGAGCGAAGGCGACGAGCTCCTACGAGCAGTACTTC. It codes for CSARAKATSSYEQYF.